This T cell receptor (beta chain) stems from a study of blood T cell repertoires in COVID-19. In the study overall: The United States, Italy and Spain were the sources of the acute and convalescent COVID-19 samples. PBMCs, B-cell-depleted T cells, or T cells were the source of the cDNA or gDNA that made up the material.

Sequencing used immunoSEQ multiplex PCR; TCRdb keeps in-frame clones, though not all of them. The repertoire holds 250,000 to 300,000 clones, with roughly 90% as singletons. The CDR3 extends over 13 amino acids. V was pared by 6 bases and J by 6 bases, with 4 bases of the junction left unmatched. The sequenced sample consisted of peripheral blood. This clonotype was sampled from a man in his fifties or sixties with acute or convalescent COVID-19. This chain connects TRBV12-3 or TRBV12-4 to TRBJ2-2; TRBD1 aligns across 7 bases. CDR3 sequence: CASRQTGSGELFF. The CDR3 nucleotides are TGTGCCAGCAGACAGACAGGGTCCGGGGAGCTGTTTTTT.